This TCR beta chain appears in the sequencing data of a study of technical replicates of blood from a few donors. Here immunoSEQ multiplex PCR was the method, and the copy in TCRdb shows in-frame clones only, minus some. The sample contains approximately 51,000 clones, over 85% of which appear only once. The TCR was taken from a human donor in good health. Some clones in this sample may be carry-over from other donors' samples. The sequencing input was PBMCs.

The CDR3 bases are TGTGCCAGCAGCTCCAGGGAACAGAGCACAGATACGCAGTATTTT. It translates to CASSSREQSTDTQYF. The chain uses TRBV7-9 and TRBJ2-3; D perhaps matches TRBD1 (5 bases). Trimming cost V 4 bases and J 0 bases, with 11 bases left between them. The CDR3 totals 15 residues. Per the germline V gene, CDR1 is SEHNR and CDR2 is FQNEAQ (reference sequence).